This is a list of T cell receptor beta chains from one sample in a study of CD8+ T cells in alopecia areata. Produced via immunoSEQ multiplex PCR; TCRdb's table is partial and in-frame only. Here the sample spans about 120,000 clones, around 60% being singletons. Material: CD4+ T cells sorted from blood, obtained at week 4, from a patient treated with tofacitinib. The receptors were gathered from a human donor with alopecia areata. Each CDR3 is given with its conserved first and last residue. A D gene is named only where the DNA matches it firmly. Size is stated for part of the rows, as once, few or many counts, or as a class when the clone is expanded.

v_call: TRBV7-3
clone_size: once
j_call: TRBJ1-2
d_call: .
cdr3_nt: TGTGCCAGCAGCGCCTCAGGGGACTATGGCTACACCTTC
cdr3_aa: CASSASGDYGYTF

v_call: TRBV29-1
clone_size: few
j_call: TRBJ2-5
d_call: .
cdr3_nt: TGCAGCGTTGGACAGGTACTATTGGAGACCCAGTACTTC
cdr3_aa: CSVGQVLLETQYF

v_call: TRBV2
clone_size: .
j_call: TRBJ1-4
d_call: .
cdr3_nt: TGTGCCAGCTGCCGGAGCCCTAGGGAAAAACTGTTTTTT
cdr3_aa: CASCRSPREKLFF

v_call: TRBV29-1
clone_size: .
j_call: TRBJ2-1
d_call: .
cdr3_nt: TGCAGCGTTGCCGAGAATGAGCAGTTCTTC
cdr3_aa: CSVAENEQFF

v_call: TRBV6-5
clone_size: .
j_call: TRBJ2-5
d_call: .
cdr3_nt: TGTGCCAGCAGTGAACTCCAAGAGACCCAGTACTTC
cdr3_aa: CASSELQETQYF

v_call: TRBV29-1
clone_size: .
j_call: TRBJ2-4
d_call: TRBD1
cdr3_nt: TGCAGCGTTGCGATTACAGGGGATATCAAAAACATTCAGTACTTC
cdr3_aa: CSVAITGDIKNIQYF

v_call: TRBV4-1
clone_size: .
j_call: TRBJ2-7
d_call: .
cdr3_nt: TGCGCCAGCAGCCAAGAATCAGTGACCTACGAGCAGTACTTC
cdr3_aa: CASSQESVTYEQYF

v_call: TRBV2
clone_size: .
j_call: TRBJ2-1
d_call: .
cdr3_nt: TGTGCCAGCACCCGGCCAAATTTGAACAATGAGCAGTTCTTC
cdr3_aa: CASTRPNLNNEQFF

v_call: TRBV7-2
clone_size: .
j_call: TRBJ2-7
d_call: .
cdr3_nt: TGTGCCAGCAGCCCTCCATCCTCCTACGAGCAGTACTTC
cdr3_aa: CASSPPSSYEQYF

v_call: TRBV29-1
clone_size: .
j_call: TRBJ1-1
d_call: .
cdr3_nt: TGCAGCGTTGAAGTCGGGGTAACTGAAGCTTTCTTT
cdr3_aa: CSVEVGVTEAFF

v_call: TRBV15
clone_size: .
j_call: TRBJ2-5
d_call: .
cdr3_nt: TGTGCCACCAGCAGAGTAGTGTCAGACCAAGAGACCCAGTACTTC
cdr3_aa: CATSRVVSDQETQYF

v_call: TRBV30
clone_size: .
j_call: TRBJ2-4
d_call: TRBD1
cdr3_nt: TGTGCCTGGAGTCCCCTCCGGGACAGACCCAATAACATTCAGTACTTC
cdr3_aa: CAWSPLRDRPNNIQYF

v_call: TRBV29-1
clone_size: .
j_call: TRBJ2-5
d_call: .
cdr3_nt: TGCAGCGTTAAAAGAGCGATCCAAGAGACCCAGTACTTC
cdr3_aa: CSVKRAIQETQYF

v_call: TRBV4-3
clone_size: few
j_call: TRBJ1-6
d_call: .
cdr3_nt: TGCGCCAGCAGCGATACAGGAAGCCCCTATAATTCACCCCTCCACTTT
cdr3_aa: CASSDTGSPYNSPLHF

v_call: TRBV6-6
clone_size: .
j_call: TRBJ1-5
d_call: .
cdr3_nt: TGTGCCAGCAGTTTCACTCGGGGCAACAATCAGCCCCAGCATTTT
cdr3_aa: CASSFTRGNNQPQHF

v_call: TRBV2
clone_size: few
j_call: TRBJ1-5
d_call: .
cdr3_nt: TGTGCCAGCGGCTCCAATCAGCCCCAGCATTTT
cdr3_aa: CASGSNQPQHF

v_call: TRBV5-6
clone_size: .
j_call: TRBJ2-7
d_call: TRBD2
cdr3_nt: TGTGCCAGCAGCTTGGTGCTAGCGGCGGGAGAGCAGTACTTC
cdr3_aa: CASSLVLAAGEQYF

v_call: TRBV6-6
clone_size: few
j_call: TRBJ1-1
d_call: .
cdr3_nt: TGTGCCAGCAGATACTCGAACACTGAAGCTTTCTTT
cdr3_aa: CASRYSNTEAFF

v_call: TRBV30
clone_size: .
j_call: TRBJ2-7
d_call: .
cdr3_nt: TGTGCCTGGAGTGTGGACAACAGAGGCCAGCAGTACTTC
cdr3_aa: CAWSVDNRGQQYF

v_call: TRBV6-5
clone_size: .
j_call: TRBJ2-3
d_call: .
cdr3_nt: TGTGCCAGCAGTTACGACTCGATACGGGAGTATTTT
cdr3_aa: CASSYDSIREYF

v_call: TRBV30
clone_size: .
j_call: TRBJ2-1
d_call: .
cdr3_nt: TGTGCCTGGAGTAAAACAGAGAATGAGCAGTTCTTC
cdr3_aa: CAWSKTENEQFF

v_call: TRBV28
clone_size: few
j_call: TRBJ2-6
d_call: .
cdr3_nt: TGTGCCAGCAGTTTAAGTCAGCATGGGGCCAACGTCCTGACTTTC
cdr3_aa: CASSLSQHGANVLTF

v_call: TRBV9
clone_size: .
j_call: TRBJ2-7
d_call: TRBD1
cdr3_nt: TGTGCCAGCAGCACCAAGACAGGGGGGGCTGACGAGCAGTACTTC
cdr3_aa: CASSTKTGGADEQYF

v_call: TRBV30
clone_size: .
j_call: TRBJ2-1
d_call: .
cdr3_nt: TGTGCCTGGAGTGTAAGGGGAAGGGAGCAGTTCTTC
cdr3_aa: CAWSVRGREQFF

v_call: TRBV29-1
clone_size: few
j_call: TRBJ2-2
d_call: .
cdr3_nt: TGCAGCGTCGCTATCCGTCACACCGGGGAGCTGTTTTTT
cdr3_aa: CSVAIRHTGELFF

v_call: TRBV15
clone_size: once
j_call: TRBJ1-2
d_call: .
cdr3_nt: TGTGCCACCAGCAGGGAGGCAGGCGGAAACTATGGCTACACCTTC
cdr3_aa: CATSREAGGNYGYTF

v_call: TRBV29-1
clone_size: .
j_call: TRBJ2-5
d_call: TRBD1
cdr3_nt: TGCAGCGCCACTTCACCCGGGACAGGGGCCGGGGAGACCCAGTACTTC
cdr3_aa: CSATSPGTGAGETQYF

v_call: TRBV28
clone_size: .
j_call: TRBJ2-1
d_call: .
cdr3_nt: TGTGCCAGCAGTTATCATGAGCAGTTCTTC
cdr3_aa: CASSYHEQFF

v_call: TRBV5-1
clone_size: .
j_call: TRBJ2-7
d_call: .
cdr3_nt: TGCGCCAGCAGGGGCGACACAGGCTCCTACGAGCAGTACTTC
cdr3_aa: CASRGDTGSYEQYF

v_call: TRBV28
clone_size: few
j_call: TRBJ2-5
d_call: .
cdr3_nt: TGTGCCAGCAGTCCCCGACTAGGTTTTCAAGAGACCCAGTACTTC
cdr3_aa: CASSPRLGFQETQYF

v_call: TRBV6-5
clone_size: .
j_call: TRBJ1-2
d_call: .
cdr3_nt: TGTGCCAGCAGTTACTCGAGTCTAGGGCCGAATGGCTACACCTTC
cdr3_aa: CASSYSSLGPNGYTF

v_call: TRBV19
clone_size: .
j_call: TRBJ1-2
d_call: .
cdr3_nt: TGTGCCACCTCCGGGGATAACTATGGCTACACCTTC
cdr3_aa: CATSGDNYGYTF

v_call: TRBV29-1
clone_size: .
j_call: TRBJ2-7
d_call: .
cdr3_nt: TGCAGCGTTGAAGTTCGGGGAGACCGCTACGAGCAGTACTTC
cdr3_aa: CSVEVRGDRYEQYF

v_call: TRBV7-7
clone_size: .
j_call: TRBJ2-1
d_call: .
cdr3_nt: TGTGCCAGCAGCTTAGATGCGGACAATGAGCAGTTCTTC
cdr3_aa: CASSLDADNEQFF

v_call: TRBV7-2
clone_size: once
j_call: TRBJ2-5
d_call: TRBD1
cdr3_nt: TGTGCCAGCAGCCGGGACAGGGGCCCACAAGAGACCCAGTACTTC
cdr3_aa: CASSRDRGPQETQYF

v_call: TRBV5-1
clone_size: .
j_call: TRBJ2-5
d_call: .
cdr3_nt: TGCGCCAGCAGCTTGGCACGGGAGACCCAGTACTTC
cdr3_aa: CASSLARETQYF

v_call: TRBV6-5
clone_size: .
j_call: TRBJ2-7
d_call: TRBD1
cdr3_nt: TGTGCCAGCAGTTCCCGTTGGACAGGGGTCCACTACGAGCAGTACTTC
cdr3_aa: CASSSRWTGVHYEQYF

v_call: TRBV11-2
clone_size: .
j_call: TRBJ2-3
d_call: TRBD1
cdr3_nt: TGTGCCAGCAGCTCGACAGGGATAGATACGCAGTATTTT
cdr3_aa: CASSSTGIDTQYF

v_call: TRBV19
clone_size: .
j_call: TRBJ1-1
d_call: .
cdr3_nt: TGTGCCAGTAGTATATGGCTGGGGGCAACTGACACTGAAGCTTTCTTT
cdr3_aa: CASSIWLGATDTEAFF

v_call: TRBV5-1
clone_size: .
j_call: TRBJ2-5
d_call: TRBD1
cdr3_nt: TGCGCCAGCAGCTTGGTGGCGGACAGGCAAGAGACCCAGTACTTC
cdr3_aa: CASSLVADRQETQYF

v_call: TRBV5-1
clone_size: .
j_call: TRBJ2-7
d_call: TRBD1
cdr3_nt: TGCGCCAGCAGCTTGATGCCCCCGGGACAGGGCTCCTACGAGCAGTACTTC
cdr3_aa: CASSLMPPGQGSYEQYF

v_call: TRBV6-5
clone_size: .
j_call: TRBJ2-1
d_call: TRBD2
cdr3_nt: TGTGCCAGTTCCGGGACTAGCAATGAGCAGTTCTTC
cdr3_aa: CASSGTSNEQFF

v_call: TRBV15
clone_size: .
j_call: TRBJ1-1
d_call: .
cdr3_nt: TGTGCCACCAGCAGAGATTGGCGAGGGAGGAACACTGAAGCTTTCTTT
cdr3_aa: CATSRDWRGRNTEAFF

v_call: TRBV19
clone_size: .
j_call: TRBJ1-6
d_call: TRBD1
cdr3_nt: TGTGCCAGTAGTAAACAGGGGCTGAATTCACCCCTCCACTTT
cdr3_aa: CASSKQGLNSPLHF

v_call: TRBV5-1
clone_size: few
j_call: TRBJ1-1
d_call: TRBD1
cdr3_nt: TGCGCCAGCAGCTATGGGACAGACACTGAAGCTTTCTTT
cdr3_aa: CASSYGTDTEAFF

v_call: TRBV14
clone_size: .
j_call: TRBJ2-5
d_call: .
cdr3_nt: TGTGCCAGCAGCCCCGACAGTAACCAAGAGACCCAGTACTTC
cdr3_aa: CASSPDSNQETQYF

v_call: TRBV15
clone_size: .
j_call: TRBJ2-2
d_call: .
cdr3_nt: TGTGCCACCAGCGCGGGTAACGTGCAGACCGGGGAGCTGTTTTTT
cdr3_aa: CATSAGNVQTGELFF

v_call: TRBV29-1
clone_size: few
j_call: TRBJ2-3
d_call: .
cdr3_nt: TGCAGCGTTGACGGGTCTGCGGGTGCAGATACGCAGTATTTT
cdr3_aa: CSVDGSAGADTQYF

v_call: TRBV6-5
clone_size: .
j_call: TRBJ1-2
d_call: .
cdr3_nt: TGTGCCAGCGGGGGGAATGACTATGGCTACACCTTC
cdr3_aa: CASGGNDYGYTF

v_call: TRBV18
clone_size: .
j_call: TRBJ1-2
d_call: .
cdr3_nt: TGTGCCAGCTCACCCGGGACGGAATTCTATGGCTACACCTTC
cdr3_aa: CASSPGTEFYGYTF

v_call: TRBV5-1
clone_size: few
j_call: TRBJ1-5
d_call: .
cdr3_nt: TGCGCCAGCAGCTTGGGGGACACCAATCAGCCCCAGCATTTT
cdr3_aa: CASSLGDTNQPQHF

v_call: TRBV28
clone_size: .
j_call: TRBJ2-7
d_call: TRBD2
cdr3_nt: TGTGCCAGCAGTGATTGGGACGGAAGGACTAGCGGGAGTAAGGAGGGTTTCTACGAGCAGTACTTC
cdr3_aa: CASSDWDGRTSGSKEGFYEQYF

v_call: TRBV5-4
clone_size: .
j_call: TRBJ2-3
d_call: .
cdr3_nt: TGCGCCAGCAGCCTGGGGGGCAGGCGGTTGGGAGATACGCAGTATTTT
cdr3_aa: CASSLGGRRLGDTQYF

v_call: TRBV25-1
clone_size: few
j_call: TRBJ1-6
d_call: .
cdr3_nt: TGTGCCAGCAGTGAAGCGAGGGGAGGAGGATCACCCCTCCACTTT
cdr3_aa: CASSEARGGGSPLHF

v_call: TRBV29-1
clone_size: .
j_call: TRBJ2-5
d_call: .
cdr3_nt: TGCAGCGTTGGAGTTTCGGGGGCCGGAGAGACCCAGTACTTC
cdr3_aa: CSVGVSGAGETQYF